Here is one TCR beta chain with its context. The data were obtained in a study of shared T cell receptors in the human thymus. TCRdb keeps only in-frame clones here, not all; method: immunoSEQ multiplex PCR. Here the sample spans roughly 660,000 clones, over 75% being singletons. The V gene's germline CDR1 is SGHVS and CDR2 FQNEAQ. Trimming left V 4 bases short and J 5 bases short, with 16 bases between. This CDR3 is 15 amino acids long. The same data also contributed to another study, on human thymus T cells.

The sample was thymocytes. The genes are TRBV7-8 and TRBJ2-3; D may be TRBD2 (6 bases). The sequence was obtained from a boy under two years old with a congenital heart defect. CDR3 sequence (DNA): TGTGCCAGCAGCTCTGACACGCCCGGGAGAGATACGCAGTATTTT. Amino acid sequence: CASSSDTPGRDTQYF.